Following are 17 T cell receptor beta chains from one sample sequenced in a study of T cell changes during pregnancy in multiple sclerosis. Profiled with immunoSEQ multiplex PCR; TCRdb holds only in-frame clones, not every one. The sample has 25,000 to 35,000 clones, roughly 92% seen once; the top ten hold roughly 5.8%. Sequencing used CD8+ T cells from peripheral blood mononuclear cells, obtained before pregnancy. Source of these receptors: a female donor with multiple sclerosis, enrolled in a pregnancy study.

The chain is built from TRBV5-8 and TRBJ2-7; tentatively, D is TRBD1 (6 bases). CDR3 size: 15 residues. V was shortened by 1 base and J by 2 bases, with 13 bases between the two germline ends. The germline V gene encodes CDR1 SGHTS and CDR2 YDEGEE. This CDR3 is CASSLSNRAPYEQYF. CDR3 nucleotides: TGTGCCAGCAGCTTGTCCAACAGGGCGCCCTACGAGCAGTACTTC.

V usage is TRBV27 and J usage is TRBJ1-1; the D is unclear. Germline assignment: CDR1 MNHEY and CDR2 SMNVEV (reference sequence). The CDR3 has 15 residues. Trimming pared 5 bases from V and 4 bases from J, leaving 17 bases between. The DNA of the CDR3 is TGTGCCAGCAGTCCAGCTACATCGTCGGGCACTGAAGCTTTCTTT. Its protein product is CASSPATSSGTEAFF.

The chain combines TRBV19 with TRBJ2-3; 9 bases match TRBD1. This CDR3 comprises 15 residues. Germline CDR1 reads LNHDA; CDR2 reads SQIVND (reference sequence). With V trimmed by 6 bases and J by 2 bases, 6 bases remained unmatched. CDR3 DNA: TGTGCCAGTAGGAACGGGACAGGGATCACAGATACGCAGTATTTT. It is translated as CASRNGTGITDTQYF.

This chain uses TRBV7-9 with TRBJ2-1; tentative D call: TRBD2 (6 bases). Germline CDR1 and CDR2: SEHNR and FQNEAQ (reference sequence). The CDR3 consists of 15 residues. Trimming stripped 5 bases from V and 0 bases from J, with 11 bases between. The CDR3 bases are TGTGCCAGCAGCGGAGGGGAGACCTCCTACAATGAGCAGTTCTTC. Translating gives CASSGGETSYNEQFF.

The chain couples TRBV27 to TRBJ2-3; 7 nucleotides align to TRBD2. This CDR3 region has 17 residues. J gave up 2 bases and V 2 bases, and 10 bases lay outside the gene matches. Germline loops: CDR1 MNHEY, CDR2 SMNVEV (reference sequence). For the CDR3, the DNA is TGTGCCAGCAGTTTACTCCGGGAGGTCGCTCTCACAGATACGCAGTATTTT. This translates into CASSLLREVALTDTQYF.

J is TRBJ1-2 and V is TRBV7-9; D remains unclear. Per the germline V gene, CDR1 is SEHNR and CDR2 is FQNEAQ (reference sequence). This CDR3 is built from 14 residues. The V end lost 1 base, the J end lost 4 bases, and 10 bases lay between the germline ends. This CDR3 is CASSLGGPIYGYTF. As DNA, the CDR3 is TGTGCCAGCAGCTTAGGCGGCCCGATCTATGGCTACACCTTC.

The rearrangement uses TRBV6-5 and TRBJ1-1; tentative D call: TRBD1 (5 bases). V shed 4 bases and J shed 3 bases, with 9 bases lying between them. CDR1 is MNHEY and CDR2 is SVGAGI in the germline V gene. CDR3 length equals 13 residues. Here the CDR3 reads CASSFDRDTEAFF. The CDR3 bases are TGTGCCAGCAGTTTCGACAGAGACACTGAAGCTTTCTTT.

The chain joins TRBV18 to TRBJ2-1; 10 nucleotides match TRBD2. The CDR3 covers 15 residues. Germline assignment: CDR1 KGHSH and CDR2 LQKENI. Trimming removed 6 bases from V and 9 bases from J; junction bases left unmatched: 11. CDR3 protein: CASSPGTSDRGEQFF. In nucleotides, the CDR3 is TGTGCCAGCTCTCCCGGGACTAGCGATAGGGGTGAGCAGTTCTTC. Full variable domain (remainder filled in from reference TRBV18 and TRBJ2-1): NAGVMQNPRHLVRRRGQEARLRCSPMKGHSHVYWYRQLPEEGLKFMVYLQKENIIDESGMPKERFSAEFPKEGPSILRIQQVVRGDSAAYFCASSPGTSDRGEQFFGPGTRLTVL.

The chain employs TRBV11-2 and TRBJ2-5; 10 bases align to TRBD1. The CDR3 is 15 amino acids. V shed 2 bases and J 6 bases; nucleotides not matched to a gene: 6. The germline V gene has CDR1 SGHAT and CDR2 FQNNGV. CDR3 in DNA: TGTGCCAGCAGCTTATTGGACAGGGGGATGAAGACCCAGTACTTC. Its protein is CASSLLDRGMKTQYF.

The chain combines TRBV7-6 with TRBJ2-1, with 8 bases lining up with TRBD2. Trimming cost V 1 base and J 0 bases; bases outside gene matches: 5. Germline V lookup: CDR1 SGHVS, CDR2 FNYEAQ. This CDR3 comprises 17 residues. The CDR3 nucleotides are TGTGCCAGCAGCTTAGGGCTAGCGGGTATCTCCTACAATGAGCAGTTCTTC. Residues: CASSLGLAGISYNEQFF.

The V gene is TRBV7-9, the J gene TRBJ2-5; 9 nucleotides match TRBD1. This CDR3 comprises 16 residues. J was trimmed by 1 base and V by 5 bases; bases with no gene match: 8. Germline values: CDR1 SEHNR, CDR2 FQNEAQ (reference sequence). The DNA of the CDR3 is TGTGCCAGCAGCCCTTGGGACAGGGTGCCCCAAGAGACCCAGTACTTC. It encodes CASSPWDRVPQETQYF.

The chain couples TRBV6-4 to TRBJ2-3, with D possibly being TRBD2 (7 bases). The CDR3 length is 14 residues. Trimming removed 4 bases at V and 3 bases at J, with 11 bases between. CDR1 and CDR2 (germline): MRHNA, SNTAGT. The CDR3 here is CASSGRGGTDTQYF. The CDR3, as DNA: TGTGCCAGCAGTGGCAGGGGAGGGACAGATACGCAGTATTTT.

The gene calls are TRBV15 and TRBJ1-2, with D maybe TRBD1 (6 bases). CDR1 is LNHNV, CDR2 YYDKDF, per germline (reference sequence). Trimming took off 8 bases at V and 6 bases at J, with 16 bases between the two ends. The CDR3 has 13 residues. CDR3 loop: CATLDSVGHGYTF. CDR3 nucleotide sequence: TGTGCCACCCTGGACAGTGTAGGGCATGGCTACACCTTC.

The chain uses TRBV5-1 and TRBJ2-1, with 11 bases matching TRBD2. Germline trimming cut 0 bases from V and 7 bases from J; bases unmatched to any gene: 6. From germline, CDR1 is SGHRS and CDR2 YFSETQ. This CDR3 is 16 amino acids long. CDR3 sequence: CASSLVIAGGLNEQFF. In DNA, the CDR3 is TGCGCCAGCAGCTTGGTTATAGCGGGGGGGTTAAATGAGCAGTTCTTC.

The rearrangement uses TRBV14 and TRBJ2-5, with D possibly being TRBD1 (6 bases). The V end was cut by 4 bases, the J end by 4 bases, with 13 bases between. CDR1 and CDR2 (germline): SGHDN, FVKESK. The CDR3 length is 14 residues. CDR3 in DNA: TGTGCCAGCAGCCGGGAAGGGGGTGGAGAGACCCAGTACTTC. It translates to CASSREGGGETQYF.

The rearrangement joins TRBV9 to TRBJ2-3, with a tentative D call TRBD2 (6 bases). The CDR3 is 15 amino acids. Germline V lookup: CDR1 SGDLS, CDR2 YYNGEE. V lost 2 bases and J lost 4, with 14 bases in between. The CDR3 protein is CASSVSGRGADTQYF. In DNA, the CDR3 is TGTGCCAGCAGCGTTTCGGGCCGCGGGGCAGATACGCAGTATTTT. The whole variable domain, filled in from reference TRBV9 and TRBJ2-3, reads DSGVTQTPKHLITATGQRVTLRCSPRSGDLSVYWYQQSLDQGLQFLIQYYNGEERAKGNILERFSAQQFPDLHSELNLSSLELGDSALYFCASSVSGRGADTQYFGPGTRLTVL.

The CDR3 protein is CASSEWGQGSNTEAFF. As DNA, the CDR3 is TGTGCCAGCAGTGAATGGGGACAGGGCTCAAACACTGAAGCTTTCTTT. V and J are TRBV2 and TRBJ1-1; TRBD1 matches at 9 bases. CDR1 is SNHLY, CDR2 FYNNEI, per germline. J was trimmed by 2 bases and V by 2 bases; bases with no gene match: 6. The CDR3 has 16 amino acids.